The 7 T cell receptor beta chains below all came from one sample that was sequenced in a study of PD-1 blockade in classical Hodgkin lymphoma. Profiled with immunoSEQ multiplex PCR; TCRdb holds only in-frame clones, not every one. The sample lists some 150,000 clones; less than 80% were seen once. Every single patient, without exception, relapsed after autologous stem cell transplantation, and brentuximab vedotin exposure varied. This sample comprised peripheral blood mononuclear cells (PBMCs), obtained before the second cycle of nivolumab. All receptors derive from a human donor with classical Hodgkin lymphoma.

V is TRBV29-1 and J is TRBJ1-2; TRBD1 is a possible D gene (5 bases). Germline CDR1 and CDR2: SQVTM and ANQGSEA. The CDR3 is made up of 11 amino acids. V lost 6 bases, J lost 4 bases, and 9 bases lay in between. The CDR3 sequence is CSVGTIYGYTF. CDR3 in DNA: TGCAGCGTCGGGACTATCTATGGCTACACCTTC.

The J gene is TRBJ2-2, the V gene TRBV5-5; D may be TRBD2 (5 bases). This CDR3 comprises 12 residues. Germline CDR1 and CDR2: SGHKS and YYEKEE (reference sequence). V was cut by 2 bases and J by 6 bases, with 5 bases left in between. The CDR3 protein is CASSFGAGELFF. DNA of the CDR3: TGTGCCAGCAGCTTCGGGGCCGGGGAGCTGTTTTTT. Filled out from reference TRBV5-5 and TRBJ2-2, the complete variable domain reads DAGVTQSPTHLIKTRGQQVTLRCSPISGHKSVSWYQQVLGQGPQFIFQYYEKEERGRGNFPDRFSARQFPNYSSELNVNALLLGDSALYLCASSFGAGELFFGEGSRLTVL.

This chain uses TRBV9 with TRBJ2-2, with D tentatively TRBD2 (6 bases). With 0 bases removed from V and 6 bases from J, the gap between germline ends came to 12 bases. CDR3 length equals 15 residues. CDR1 is SGDLS, CDR2 YYNGEE, per germline. For the CDR3, the DNA is TGTGCCAGCAGCGTAGAACTAGCCCGACCCGGGGAGCTGTTTTTT. This encodes CASSVELARPGELFF.

This rearrangement joins TRBV11-1 to TRBJ2-1; 10 positions agree with TRBD1. Germline trimming cut 5 bases from V and 9 bases from J; bases unmatched to any gene: 7. The CDR3 spans 14 residues. CDR1 SGHAT and CDR2 FQDESV come from the germline V gene (reference sequence). The CDR3 reads CASSPRTGGGEQFF. The CDR3 coding sequence is TGTGCCAGCAGCCCTCGGACAGGGGGTGGTGAGCAGTTCTTC.

The CDR3 DNA follows: TGTGCCAGCAGCCAAGGTATCGGAGAGACCCAGTACTTC. Protein product: CASSQGIGETQYF. The chain uses TRBV14 and TRBJ2-5; no definite D call. Germline loops: CDR1 SGHDN, CDR2 FVKESK. The CDR3 extends over 13 amino acids. V was clipped by 1 base and J by 4 bases, with 7 bases between them.

The chain recombines TRBV25-1 with TRBJ2-7; D not resolved. The CDR3 length is 14 residues. The germline CDR1 and CDR2 sequences are MGHDK and SYGVNS. Trimming took 2 bases from V and 1 from J, leaving 9 bases between them. CDR3 region: CASSERWASYEQYF. Here the CDR3 DNA reads TGTGCCAGCAGTGAACGTTGGGCATCCTACGAGCAGTACTTC.

Here the CDR3 reads CASRRGPDRGAYGYTF. CDR3 bases: TGTGCCAGCAGAAGAGGGCCGGACAGGGGAGCGTATGGCTACACCTTC. The chain has TRBV7-8 and TRBJ1-2; 9 bases line up with TRBD1. The V gene's germline CDR1 is SGHVS and CDR2 FQNEAQ. The V segment lost 6 bases and the J segment 5 bases; nucleotides outside the gene matches: 13. The CDR3 sequence is 16 residues long.